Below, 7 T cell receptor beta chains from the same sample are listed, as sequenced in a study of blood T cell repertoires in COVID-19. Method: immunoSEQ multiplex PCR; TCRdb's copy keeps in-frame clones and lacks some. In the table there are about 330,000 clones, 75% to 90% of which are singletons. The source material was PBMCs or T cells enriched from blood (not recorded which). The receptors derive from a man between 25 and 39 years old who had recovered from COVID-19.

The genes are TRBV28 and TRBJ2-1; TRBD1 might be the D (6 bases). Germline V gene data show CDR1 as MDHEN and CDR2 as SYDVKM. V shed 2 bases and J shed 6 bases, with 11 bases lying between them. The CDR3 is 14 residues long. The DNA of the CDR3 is TGTGCCAGCAGTTTACTGGACAGTCCCAATGAGCAGTTCTTC. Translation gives CASSLLDSPNEQFF.

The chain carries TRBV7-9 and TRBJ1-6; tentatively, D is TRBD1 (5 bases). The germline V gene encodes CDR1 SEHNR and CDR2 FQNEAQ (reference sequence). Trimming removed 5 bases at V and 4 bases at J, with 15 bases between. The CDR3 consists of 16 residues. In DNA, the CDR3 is TGTGCCAGCAGCCCGACGGGGGGATCTTATAATTCACCCCTCCACTTT. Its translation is CASSPTGGSYNSPLHF. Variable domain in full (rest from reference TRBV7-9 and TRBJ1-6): DTGVSQNPRHKITKRGQNVTFRCDPISEHNRLYWYRQTLGQGPEFLTYFQNEAQLEKSRLLSDRFSAERPKGSFSTLEIQRTEQGDSAMYLCASSPTGGSYNSPLHFGNGTRLTVT.

The CDR3 loop is CASALQGKAGNTIYF. The CDR3 DNA reads as TGTGCCAGCGCCTTACAGGGGAAGGCTGGAAACACCATATATTTT. The chain couples TRBV6-5 to TRBJ1-3; TRBD1 matches 7 bases. This CDR3 comprises 15 residues. Germline lookup yields CDR1 MNHEY and CDR2 SVGAGI. Losses at the gene ends were 8 bases for V and 2 bases for J; bases not matched to a gene: 9.

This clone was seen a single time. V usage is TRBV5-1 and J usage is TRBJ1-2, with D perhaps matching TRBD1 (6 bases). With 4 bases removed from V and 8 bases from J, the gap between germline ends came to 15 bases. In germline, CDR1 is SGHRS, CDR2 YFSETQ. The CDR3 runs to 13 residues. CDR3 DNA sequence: TGCGCCAGCAGCGCTACAGGGATAGGCGGCTACACCTTC. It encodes CASSATGIGGYTF.

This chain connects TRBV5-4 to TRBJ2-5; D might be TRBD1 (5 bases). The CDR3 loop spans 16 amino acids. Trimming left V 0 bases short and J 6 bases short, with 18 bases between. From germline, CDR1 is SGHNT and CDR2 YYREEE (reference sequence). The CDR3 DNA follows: TGTGCCAGCAGCTTGGGAGGCCCAGGGTCGGCCAAGACCCAGTACTTC. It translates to CASSLGGPGSAKTQYF.

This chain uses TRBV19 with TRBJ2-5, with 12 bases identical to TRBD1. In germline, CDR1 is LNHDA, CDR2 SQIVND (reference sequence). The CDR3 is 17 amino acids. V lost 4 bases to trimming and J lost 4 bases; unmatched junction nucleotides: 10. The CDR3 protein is CASSTGTGGAGRETQYF. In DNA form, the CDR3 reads TGTGCCAGTAGTACCGGGACAGGGGGCGCCGGGAGAGAGACCCAGTACTTC.

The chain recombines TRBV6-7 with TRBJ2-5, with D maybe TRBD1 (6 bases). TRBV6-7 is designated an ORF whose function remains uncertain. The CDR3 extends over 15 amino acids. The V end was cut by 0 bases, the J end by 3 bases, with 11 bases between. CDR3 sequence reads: CASSYSGTNKETQYF. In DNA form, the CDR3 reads TGTGCCAGCAGTTACTCGGGGACAAACAAAGAGACCCAGTACTTC.